One sample yielded the 2 T cell receptor beta chains listed below, sequenced in a study of T cell responses to AZD1222 COVID-19 vaccine. The repertoire was sequenced with immunoSEQ multiplex PCR; TCRdb's copy has only in-frame clones and lacks some. This sample yields 75,000 to 90,000 clones, of which about 88% are seen a single time; more than 10% belongs to the top ten. Source: peripheral blood, taken on day 0 of AZD1222 vaccination. These receptor sequences come from an adult in good health.

The V gene is TRBV24-1, the J gene TRBJ2-3; no clear D gene. This CDR3 spans 13 amino acids. Germline-derived CDR1 and CDR2 are KGHDR and SFDVKD. V was pared by 7 bases and J by 6 bases, with 13 bases between. CDR3 residues: CATSPERSDTQYF. The CDR3 DNA is TGTGCCACCAGCCCGGAAAGGTCTGATACGCAGTATTTT.

The genes are TRBV19 and TRBJ2-3, with 7 bases aligning to TRBD1. V lost 3 bases to trimming and J lost 2 bases; unmatched junction nucleotides: 8. The length of the CDR3 is 16 residues. The germline gives CDR1 LNHDA, CDR2 SQIVND (reference sequence). CDR3 DNA: TGTGCCAGTAGTATGGACAGGTCACTCCCCACAGATACGCAGTATTTT. This gives the protein CASSMDRSLPTDTQYF.